The text below deals with one TCR beta chain. This entry comes from a study of cytomegalovirus exposure and HLA in healthy donors. Germline values: CDR1 DFQATT, CDR2 SNEGSKA (reference sequence). CDR3 length: 10 amino acids. V shed 3 bases and J shed 5 bases, with 4 bases lying between them. The PCR had 60 Vbeta and 13 Jbeta primers. Here immunoSEQ multiplex PCR was the method, and the copy in TCRdb shows in-frame clones only, minus some. The sample includes roughly 34,000 clones. The TCR originated in a man aged 40-49 years in good health and CMV-seronegative. The chain combines TRBV20-1 with TRBJ2-5; D remains ambiguous. Sequenced input: PBMCs. The CDR3 DNA reads TGCAGTGCTAGTTCGGAGACCCAGTACTTC. Residues: CSASSETQYF.